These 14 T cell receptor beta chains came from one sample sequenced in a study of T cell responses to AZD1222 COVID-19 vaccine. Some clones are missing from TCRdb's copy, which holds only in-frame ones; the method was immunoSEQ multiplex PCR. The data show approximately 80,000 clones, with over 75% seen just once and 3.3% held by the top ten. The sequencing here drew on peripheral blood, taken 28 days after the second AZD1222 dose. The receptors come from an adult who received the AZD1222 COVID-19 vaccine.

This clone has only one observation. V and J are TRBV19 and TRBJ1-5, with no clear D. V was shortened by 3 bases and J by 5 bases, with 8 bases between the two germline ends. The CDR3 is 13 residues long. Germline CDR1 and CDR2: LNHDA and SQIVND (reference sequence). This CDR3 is CASSIGPYQPQHF. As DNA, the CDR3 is TGTGCCAGTAGTATTGGGCCCTATCAGCCCCAGCATTTT.

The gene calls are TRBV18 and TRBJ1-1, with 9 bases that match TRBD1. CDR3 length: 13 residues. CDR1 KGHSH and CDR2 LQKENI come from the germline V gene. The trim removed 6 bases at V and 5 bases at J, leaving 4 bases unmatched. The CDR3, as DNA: TGTGCCAGCTCCCCCGACAGGGGGACTGAAGCTTTCTTT. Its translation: CASSPDRGTEAFF.

CDR3 coding DNA: TGTGCCAGCAGCTTAGAGTGGTATGGGACTAGCGGGAGGGACGGTGAGCAGTTCTTC. Protein product: CASSLEWYGTSGRDGEQFF. The chain has TRBV13 and TRBJ2-1; 16 bases align to TRBD2. The germline gives CDR1 PRHDT, CDR2 FYEKMQ (reference sequence). This CDR3 has 19 residues. J was trimmed by 9 bases and V by 1 base; bases with no gene match: 12.

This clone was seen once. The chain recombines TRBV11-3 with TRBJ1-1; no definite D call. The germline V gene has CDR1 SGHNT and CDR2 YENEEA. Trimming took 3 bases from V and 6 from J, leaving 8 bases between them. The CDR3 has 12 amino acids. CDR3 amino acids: CASSFRKAEAFF. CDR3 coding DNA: TGTGCCAGCAGCTTTAGGAAGGCTGAAGCTTTCTTT.

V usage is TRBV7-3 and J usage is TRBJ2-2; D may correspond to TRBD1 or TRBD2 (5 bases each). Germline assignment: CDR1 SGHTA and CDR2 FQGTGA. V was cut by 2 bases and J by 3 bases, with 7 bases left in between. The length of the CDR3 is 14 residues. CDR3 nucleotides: TGTGCCAGCAGCTTAGGGGGTCACACCGGGGAGCTGTTTTTT. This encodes CASSLGGHTGELFF.

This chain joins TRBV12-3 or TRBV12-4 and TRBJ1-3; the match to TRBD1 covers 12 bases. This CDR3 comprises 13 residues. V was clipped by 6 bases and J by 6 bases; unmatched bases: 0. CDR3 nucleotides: TGTGCCAGCAGGGGACAGGGGGCAAACACCATATATTTT. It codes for CASRGQGANTIYF.

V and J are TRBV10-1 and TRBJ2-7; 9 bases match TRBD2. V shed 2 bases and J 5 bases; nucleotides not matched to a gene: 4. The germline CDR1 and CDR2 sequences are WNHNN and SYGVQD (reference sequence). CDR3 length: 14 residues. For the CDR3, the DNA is TGCGCCAGCAGTGAGCCCCCTAGCGGGGACGAGCAGTACTTC. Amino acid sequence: CASSEPPSGDEQYF.

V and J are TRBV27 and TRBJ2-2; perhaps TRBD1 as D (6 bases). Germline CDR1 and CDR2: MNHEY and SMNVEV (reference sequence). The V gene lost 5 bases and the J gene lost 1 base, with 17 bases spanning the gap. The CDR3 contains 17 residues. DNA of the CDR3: TGTGCCAGCAGTCCCACACCCGGACAGAAGAACACCGGGGAGCTGTTTTTT. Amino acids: CASSPTPGQKNTGELFF.

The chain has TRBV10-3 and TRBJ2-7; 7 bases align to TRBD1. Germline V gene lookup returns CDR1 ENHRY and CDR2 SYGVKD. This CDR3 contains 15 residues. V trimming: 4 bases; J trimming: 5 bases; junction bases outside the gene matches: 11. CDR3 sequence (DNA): TGTGCCATCAGTGGGCAGACAGGGAATCCGGACGAGCAGTACTTC. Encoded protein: CAISGQTGNPDEQYF.

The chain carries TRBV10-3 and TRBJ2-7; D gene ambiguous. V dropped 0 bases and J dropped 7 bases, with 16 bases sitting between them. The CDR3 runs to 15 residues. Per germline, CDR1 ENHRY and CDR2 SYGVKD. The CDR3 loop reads CAISESTKEFGEQYF. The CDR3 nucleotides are TGTGCCATCAGTGAGTCGACGAAGGAATTTGGAGAGCAGTACTTC.

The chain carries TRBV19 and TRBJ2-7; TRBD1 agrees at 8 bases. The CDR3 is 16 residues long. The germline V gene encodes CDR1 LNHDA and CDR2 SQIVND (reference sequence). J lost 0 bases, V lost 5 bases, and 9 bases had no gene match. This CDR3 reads CASSGAQGELSYEQYF. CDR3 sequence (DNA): TGTGCCAGTAGTGGCGCACAGGGGGAGCTCTCCTACGAGCAGTACTTC. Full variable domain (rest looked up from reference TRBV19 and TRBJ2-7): DGGITQSPKYLFRKEGQNVTLSCEQNLNHDAMYWYRQDPGQGLRLIYYSQIVNDFQKGDIAEGYSVSREKKESFPLTVTSAQKNPTAFYLCASSGAQGELSYEQYFGPGTRLTVT.

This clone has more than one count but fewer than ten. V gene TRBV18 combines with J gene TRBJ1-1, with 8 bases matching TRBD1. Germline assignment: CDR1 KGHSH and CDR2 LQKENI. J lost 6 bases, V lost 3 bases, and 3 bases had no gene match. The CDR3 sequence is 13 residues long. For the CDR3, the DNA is TGTGCCAGCTCACCTTCGACAGGGGCTGAAGCTTTCTTT. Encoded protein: CASSPSTGAEAFF.

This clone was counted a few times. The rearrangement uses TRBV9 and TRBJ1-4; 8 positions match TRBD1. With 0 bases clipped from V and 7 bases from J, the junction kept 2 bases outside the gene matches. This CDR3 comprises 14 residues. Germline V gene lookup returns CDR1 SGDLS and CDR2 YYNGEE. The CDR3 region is CASSVAGGGEKLFF. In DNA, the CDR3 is TGTGCCAGCAGCGTAGCAGGGGGCGGTGAAAAACTGTTTTTT.

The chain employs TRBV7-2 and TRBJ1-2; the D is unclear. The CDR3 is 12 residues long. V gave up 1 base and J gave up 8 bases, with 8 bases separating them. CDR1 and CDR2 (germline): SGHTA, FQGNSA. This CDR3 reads CASSLVRGGYTF. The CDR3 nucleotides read TGTGCCAGCAGCTTAGTTCGAGGCGGCTACACCTTC.